This TCR beta chain stems from a study of T-cell memory formation after mild COVID-19. In the study overall: TCR clusters were mostly donor specific.

Concerning this clonotype: Its antigen is not identified.

Whole-study findings and limits: Whether second-wave clones peaking at day 37 were SARS-CoV-2 specific went unconfirmed.

TCRdb used MiXCR to reprocess the 5' RACE reads, holding one entry per CDR3 protein. The sample gives roughly 510,000 distinct CDR3 sequences, approximately 15% of which show up once; roughly 8.2% is in the top ten. Sequencing was carried out using PBMCs or a T cell subset sorted from them (not recorded which). The clonotype originates from an adult woman who had mild COVID-19 (a few samples of this study predate the infection). Cell type and time point are not known.

For the CDR3, the DNA is TGTGCCAGCAGTTTAGATAGTATCTACGGGGAGCTGTTTTTT. Its protein is CASSLDSIYGELFF. The V call is TRBV12-3 or TRBV12-4, the J call TRBJ2-2; D remains unclear. This CDR3 spans 14 amino acids. Trimming removed 1 base at V and 7 bases at J, with 10 bases between.